This T cell receptor beta chain was recorded in a study of CD8+CD57+ T cells in acquired aplastic anemia. The authors sequenced patients whose flow cytometry had shown CD8+CD57+ cell expansion. Sampling of blood occurred while the patients had still received no therapy. TCR beta VDJ and CDR3 profiles were obtained from a genomic DNA template. TCRdb passed the reads through MiXCR, listing each CDR3 protein once. Here the sample spans roughly 160,000 distinct CDR3 sequences, roughly two thirds being singletons. In regard to this clonotype: Its specificity is unknown.

The study's findings and limits: No significant patient-versus-control difference appeared in CD8+ Simpson's diversity.

The ends lost 7 bases at V and 7 bases at J; junction bases unmatched: 10. Germline V gene data show CDR1 as SGHVS and CDR2 as FNYEAQ. The CDR3 runs to 14 residues. The chain combines TRBV7-6 with TRBJ2-5; the match to TRBD2 covers 9 bases. This receptor was obtained from a human donor with aplastic anemia. The sample taken for sequencing was sorted CD4+, CD8+, or CD8+CD57+ T cells (not recorded which) from PBMCs. The CDR3 DNA follows: TGTGCCAGCACCAGGGTAGCGGGAGAGGGGACCCAGTACTTC. This translates into CASTRVAGEGTQYF.